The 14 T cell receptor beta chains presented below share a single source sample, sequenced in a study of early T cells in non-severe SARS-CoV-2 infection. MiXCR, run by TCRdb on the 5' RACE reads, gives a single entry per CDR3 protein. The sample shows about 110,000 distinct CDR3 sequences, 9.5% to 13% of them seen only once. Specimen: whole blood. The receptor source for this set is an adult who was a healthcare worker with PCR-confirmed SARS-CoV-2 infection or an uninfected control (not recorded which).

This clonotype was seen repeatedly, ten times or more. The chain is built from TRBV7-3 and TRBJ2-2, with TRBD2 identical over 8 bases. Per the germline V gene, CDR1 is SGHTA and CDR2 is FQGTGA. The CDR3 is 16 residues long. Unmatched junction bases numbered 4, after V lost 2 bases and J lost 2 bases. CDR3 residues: CASSLLAGGNTGELFF. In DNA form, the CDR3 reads TGTGCCAGCAGCTTACTTGCGGGAGGCAACACCGGGGAGCTGTTTTTT.

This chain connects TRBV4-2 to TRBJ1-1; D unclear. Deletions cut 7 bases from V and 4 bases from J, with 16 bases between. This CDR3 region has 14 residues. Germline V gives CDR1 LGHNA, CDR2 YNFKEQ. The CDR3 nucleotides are TGTGCCAGCATGGTAGGTTTGCTCTTCACTGAAGCTTTCTTT. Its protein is CASMVGLLFTEAFF.

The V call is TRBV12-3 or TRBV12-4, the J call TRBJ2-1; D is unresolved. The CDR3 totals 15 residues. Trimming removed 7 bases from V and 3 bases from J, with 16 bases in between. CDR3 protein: CASTQSSPFYNEQFF. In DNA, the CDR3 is TGTGCCAGCACCCAGTCATCCCCCTTCTACAATGAGCAGTTCTTC.

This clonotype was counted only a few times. CDR3 sequence: CSARVVRTGEKLFF. CDR3 DNA sequence: TGCAGTGCTAGAGTGGTCCGGACGGGCGAAAAACTGTTTTTT. V gene TRBV20-1 combines with J gene TRBJ1-4; the D is unclear. The CDR3 consists of 14 residues. The V end lost 1 base, the J end lost 8 bases, and 14 bases lay between the germline ends. The germline CDR1 and CDR2 sequences are DFQATT and SNEGSKA (reference sequence).

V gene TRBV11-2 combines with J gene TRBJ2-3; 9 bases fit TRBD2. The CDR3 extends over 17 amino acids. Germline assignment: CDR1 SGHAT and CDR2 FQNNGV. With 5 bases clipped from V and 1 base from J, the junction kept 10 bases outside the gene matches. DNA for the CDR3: TGTGCCAGCAGCCCGACCCCCAAGCGGGGGGGCACAGATACGCAGTATTTT. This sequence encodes CASSPTPKRGGTDTQYF.

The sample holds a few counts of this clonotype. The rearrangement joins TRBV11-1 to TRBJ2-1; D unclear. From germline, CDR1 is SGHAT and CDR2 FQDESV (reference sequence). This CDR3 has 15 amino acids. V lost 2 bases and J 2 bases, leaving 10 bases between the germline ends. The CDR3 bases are TGTGCCAGCAGCTTACCCGGTATTCCCTACAATGAGCAGTTCTTC. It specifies CASSLPGIPYNEQFF.

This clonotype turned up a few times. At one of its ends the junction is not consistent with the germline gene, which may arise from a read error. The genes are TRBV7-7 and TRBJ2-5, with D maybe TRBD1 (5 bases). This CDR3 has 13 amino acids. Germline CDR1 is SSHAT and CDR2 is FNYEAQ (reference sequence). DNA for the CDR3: TGTGCTAGCAGCCCAGACAGACAAGAGACCCAGTACTTC. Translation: CASSPDRQETQYF.

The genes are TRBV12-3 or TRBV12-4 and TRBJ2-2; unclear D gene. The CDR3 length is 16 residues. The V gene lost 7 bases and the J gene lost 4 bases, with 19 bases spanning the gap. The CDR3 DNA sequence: TGTGCCAGCACCCTCAGGTCGGCTCTTCTCACCGGGGAGCTGTTTTTT. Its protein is CASTLRSALLTGELFF.

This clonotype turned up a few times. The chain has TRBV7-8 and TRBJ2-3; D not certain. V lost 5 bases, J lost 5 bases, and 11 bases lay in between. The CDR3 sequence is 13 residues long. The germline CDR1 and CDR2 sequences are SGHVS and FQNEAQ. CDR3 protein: CASSPRTQDTQYF. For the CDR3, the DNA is TGTGCCAGCAGCCCCCGGACGCAAGATACGCAGTATTTT.

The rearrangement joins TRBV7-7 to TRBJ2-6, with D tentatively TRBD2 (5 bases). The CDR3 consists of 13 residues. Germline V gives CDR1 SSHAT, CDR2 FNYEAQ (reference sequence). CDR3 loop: CAAGGSGANVLTF. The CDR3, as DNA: TGTGCTGCTGGAGGTTCTGGGGCCAACGTCCTGACTTTC.

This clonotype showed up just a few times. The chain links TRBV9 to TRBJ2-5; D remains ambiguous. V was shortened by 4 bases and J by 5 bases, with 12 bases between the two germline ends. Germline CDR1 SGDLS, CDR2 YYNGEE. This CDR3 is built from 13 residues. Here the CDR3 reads CASSLDSGETQYF. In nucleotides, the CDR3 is TGTGCCAGCAGCTTAGACTCCGGGGAGACCCAGTACTTC.

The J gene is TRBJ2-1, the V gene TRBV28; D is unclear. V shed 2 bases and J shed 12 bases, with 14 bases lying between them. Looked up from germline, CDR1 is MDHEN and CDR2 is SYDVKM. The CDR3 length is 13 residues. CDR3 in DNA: TGTGCCAGCAGTTTACCCCGTGTCTCGGGGCAGTTCTTC. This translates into CASSLPRVSGQFF.

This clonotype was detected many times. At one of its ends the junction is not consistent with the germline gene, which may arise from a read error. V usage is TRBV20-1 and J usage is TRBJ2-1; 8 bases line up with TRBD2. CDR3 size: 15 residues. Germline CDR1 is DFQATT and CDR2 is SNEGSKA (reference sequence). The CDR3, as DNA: TGCAGTGCCAGAGCGGGAGCCTCCTCCTACAATGAGCAGTTCTTC. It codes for CSARAGASSYNEQFF.

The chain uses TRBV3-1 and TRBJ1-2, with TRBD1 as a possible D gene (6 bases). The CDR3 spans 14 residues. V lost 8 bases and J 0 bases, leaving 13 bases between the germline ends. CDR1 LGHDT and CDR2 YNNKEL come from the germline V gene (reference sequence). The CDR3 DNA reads TGTGCCAGCCAACAGGGCTGGACTAACTATGGCTACACCTTC. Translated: CASQQGWTNYGYTF.